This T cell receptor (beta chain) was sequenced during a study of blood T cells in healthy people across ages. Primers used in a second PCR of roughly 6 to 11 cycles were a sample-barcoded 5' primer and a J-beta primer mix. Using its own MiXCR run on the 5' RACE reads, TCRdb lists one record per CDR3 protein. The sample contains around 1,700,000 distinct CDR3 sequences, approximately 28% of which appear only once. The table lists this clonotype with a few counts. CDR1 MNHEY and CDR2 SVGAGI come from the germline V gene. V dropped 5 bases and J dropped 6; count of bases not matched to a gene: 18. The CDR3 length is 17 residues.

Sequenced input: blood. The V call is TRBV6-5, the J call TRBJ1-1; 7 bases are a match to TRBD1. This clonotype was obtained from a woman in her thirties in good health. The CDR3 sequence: CASSQIAGGETVAEAFF. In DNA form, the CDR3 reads TGTGCCAGCAGTCAAATCGCAGGGGGAGAAACAGTGGCTGAAGCTTTCTTT.